The 14 T cell receptor beta chains listed next were all sequenced from one sample in a study of blood T cell repertoires in COVID-19. Assay: immunoSEQ multiplex PCR; the TCRdb copy retains only in-frame clones and omits some. The sample lists a few hundred thousand clones, 80% to 85% occurring once. Material: peripheral blood. These receptors all stem from a young woman with acute or convalescent COVID-19.

The J gene is TRBJ2-1, the V gene TRBV7-2; 8 bases map to TRBD2. Trimming cost V 6 bases and J 6 bases; bases outside gene matches: 10. CDR1 is SGHTA, CDR2 FQGNSA, per germline. The CDR3 consists of 15 residues. CDR3 in DNA: TGTGCCAGCAGTCCTACTAGCGGAACTGCCAATGAGCAGTTCTTC. This translates into CASSPTSGTANEQFF.

This rearrangement joins TRBV19 to TRBJ2-2; 8 bases line up with TRBD1. Germline V CDR1 and CDR2: LNHDA, SQIVND (reference sequence). Unmatched junction bases numbered 1, after V lost 0 bases and J lost 7 bases. The CDR3 loop spans 14 amino acids. The CDR3 is CASSIEQGVGELFF. CDR3 nucleotide sequence: TGTGCCAGTAGTATAGAACAGGGGGTCGGGGAGCTGTTTTTT. The whole variable domain, filled in from reference TRBV19 and TRBJ2-2, reads DGGITQSPKYLFRKEGQNVTLSCEQNLNHDAMYWYRQDPGQGLRLIYYSQIVNDFQKGDIAEGYSVSREKKESFPLTVTSAQKNPTAFYLCASSIEQGVGELFFGEGSRLTVL.

V and J are TRBV5-6 and TRBJ1-5; D gene unclear. V dropped 0 bases and J dropped 0 bases, with 7 bases sitting between them. Germline V gene data show CDR1 as SGHDT and CDR2 as YYEEEE. The CDR3 runs to 15 residues. The CDR3, as DNA: TGTGCCAGCAGCTTGGGGCAGGTTAGCAATCAGCCCCAGCATTTT. Translation: CASSLGQVSNQPQHF.

V and J are TRBV7-9 and TRBJ1-1; 7 nucleotides line up with TRBD1. Trimming took 4 bases from V and 5 from J; bases not matched to a gene: 4. Per germline, CDR1 SEHNR and CDR2 FQNEAQ (reference sequence). The CDR3 sequence is 13 residues long. This chain's CDR3 is CASSSDRSTEAFF. The DNA of the CDR3 is TGTGCCAGCAGCTCGGACAGGTCTACTGAAGCTTTCTTT.

V usage is TRBV12-2 and J usage is TRBJ2-1; TRBD2, as called in the table, went unchecked against the DNA. TRBV12-2 is a listed pseudogene. The CDR3 extends over 17 amino acids. The CDR3 is CASRLAYTGSSYNEQFF. The CDR3 DNA reads TGTGCAAGTCGCTTAGCCTATACCGGGAGCTCCTACAATGAGCAGTTCTTC.

This clone appeared a few times. CDR3 bases: TGTGCCAGCAGAAGGGGACAGGGCCTGAACACTGAAGCTTTCTTT. Its protein is CASRRGQGLNTEAFF. The rearrangement links TRBV6-5 to TRBJ1-1; the match to TRBD1 covers 9 bases. CDR1 and CDR2 (germline): MNHEY, SVGAGI. This CDR3 has 15 amino acids. Germline trimming cut 6 bases from V and 0 bases from J; bases unmatched to any gene: 5.

In its sample, this clone was seen once. Other nucleotide sequences in the sample specify the same CDR3. The rearrangement uses TRBV10-2 and TRBJ2-7, with TRBD2 matching over 9 bases. The V gene's germline CDR1 is WSHSY and CDR2 SAAADI. V gave up 5 bases and J gave up 3 bases; unmatched junction bases: 2. The CDR3 length is 13 residues. CDR3 protein: CASSLAGDYEQYF. CDR3 DNA sequence: TGCGCCAGCAGTTTAGCGGGAGACTACGAGCAGTACTTC.

The CDR3 DNA sequence: TGTGCCAGCAGCTTAGCGGGGACTAGCGGGAGGTTCGACGAGCAGTACTTC. Translating it yields CASSLAGTSGRFDEQYF. This chain joins TRBV7-8 and TRBJ2-7, with TRBD2 identical over 15 bases. Germline CDR1 is SGHVS and CDR2 is FQNEAQ. Trimming at V came to 0 bases and at J to 5 bases, leaving 5 bases not matched to a gene. The CDR3 spans 17 residues.

This sequence joins TRBV7-2 and TRBJ1-5; 9 bases are shared with TRBD1. The CDR3 has 16 amino acids. Unmatched junction bases numbered 9, after V lost 2 bases and J lost 7 bases. Germline V gene sequence: CDR1 SGHTA, CDR2 FQGNSA. CDR3 region: CASSLLGQGVGQPQHF. DNA for the CDR3: TGTGCCAGCAGCTTACTGGGACAGGGAGTCGGCCAGCCCCAGCATTTT.

This chain uses TRBV20-1 with TRBJ2-7; no clear D. This CDR3 has 15 amino acids. Trimming stripped 3 bases from V and 1 base from J, with 16 bases between. Germline lookup yields CDR1 DFQATT and CDR2 SNEGSKA (reference sequence). The CDR3, as DNA: TGCAGTGCTAGTCTCCAGTGGAGCGCTTCCTACGAGCAGTACTTC. Encoded protein: CSASLQWSASYEQYF.

This chain uses TRBV13 with TRBJ2-7; 11 nucleotides align to TRBD1. The V gene's germline CDR1 is PRHDT and CDR2 FYEKMQ (reference sequence). CDR3 length equals 14 residues. The ends lost 10 bases at V and 4 bases at J; junction bases unmatched: 9. The CDR3 region has the DNA TGTGCCACCAAACTCGGGACAGGGGGATACGAGCAGTACTTC. It specifies CATKLGTGGYEQYF.

In the case of this clone: Different DNA sequences within this sample yield the same CDR3. The rearrangement uses TRBV7-9 and TRBJ1-5; possibly TRBD1 for D (6 bases). The germline gives CDR1 SEHNR, CDR2 FQNEAQ (reference sequence). V was pared by 1 base and J by 5 bases, with 12 bases between. CDR3 size: 15 residues. In DNA, the CDR3 is TGTGCCAGCAGCTTAGATCGGGGGGGGCATCAGCCCCAGCATTTT. Translating it yields CASSLDRGGHQPQHF.

The V gene is TRBV9, the J gene TRBJ2-6; D uncertain. From germline, CDR1 is SGDLS and CDR2 YYNGEE. Trimming took off 4 bases at V and 0 bases at J, with 8 bases between the two ends. The CDR3 has 15 amino acids. The CDR3 coding sequence is TGTGCCAGCAGCCCCACAGACTCTGGGGCCAACGTCCTGACTTTC. It codes for CASSPTDSGANVLTF.

The chain uses TRBV18 and TRBJ1-2, with 7 bases lining up with TRBD1. Germline V lookup: CDR1 KGHSH, CDR2 LQKENI. This CDR3 has 13 amino acids. V gave up 6 bases and J gave up 5 bases; unmatched junction bases: 6. The CDR3 protein is CASSEDRDYGYTF. In DNA, the CDR3 is TGTGCCAGCTCCGAAGACAGGGATTATGGCTACACCTTC.